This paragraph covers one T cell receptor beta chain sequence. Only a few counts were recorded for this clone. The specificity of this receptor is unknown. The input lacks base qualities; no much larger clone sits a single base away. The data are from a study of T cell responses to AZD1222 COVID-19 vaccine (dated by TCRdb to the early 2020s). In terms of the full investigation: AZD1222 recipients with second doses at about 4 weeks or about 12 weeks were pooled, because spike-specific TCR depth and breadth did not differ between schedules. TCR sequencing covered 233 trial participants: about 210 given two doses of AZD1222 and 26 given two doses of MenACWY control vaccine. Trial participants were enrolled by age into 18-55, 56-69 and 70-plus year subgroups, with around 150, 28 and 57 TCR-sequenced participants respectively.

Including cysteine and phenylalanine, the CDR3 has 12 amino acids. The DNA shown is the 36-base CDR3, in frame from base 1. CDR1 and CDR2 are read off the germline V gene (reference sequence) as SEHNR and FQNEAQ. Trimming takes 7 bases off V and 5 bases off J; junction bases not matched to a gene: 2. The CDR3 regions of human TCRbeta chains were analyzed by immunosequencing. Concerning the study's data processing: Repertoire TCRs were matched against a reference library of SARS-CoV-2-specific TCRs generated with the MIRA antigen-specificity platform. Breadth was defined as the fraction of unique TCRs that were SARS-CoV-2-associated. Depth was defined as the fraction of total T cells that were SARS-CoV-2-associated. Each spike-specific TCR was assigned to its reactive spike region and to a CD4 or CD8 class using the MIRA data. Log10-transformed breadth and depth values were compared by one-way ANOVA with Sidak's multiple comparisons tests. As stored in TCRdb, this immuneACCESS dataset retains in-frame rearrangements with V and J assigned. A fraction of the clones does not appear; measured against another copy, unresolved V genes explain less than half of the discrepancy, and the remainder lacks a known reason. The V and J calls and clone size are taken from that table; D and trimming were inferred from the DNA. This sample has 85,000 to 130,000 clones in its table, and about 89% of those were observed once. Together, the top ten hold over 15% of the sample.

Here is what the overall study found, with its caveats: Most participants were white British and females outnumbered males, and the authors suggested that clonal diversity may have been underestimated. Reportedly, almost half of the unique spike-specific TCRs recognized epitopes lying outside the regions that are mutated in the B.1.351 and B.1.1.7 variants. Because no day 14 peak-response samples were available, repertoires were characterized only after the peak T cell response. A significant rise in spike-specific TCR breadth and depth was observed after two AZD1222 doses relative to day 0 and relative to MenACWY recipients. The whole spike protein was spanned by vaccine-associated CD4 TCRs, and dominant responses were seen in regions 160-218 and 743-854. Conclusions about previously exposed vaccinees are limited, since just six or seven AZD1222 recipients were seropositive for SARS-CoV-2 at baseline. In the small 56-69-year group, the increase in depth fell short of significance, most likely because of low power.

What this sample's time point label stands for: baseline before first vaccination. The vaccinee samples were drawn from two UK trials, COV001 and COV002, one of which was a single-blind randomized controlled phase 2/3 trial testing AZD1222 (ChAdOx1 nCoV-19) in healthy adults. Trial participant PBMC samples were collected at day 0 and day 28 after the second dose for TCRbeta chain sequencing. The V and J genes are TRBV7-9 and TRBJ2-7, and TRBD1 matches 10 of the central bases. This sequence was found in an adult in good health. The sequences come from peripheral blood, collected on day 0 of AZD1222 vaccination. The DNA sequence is TGTGCCAGCACCGGGACAGGGGACGAGCAGTACTTC. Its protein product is CASTGTGDEQYF.